This T cell receptor (beta chain) was recovered during a study of blood T cell repertoires in COVID-19. The wider study: Samples taken during acute and convalescent COVID-19 were collected in the United States, Italy and Spain. PBMCs, B-cell-depleted T cells, or T cells provided the cDNA or gDNA that made up the material.

The trim removed 4 bases at V and 4 bases at J, leaving 7 bases unmatched. Per the germline V gene, CDR1 is MDHEN and CDR2 is SYDVKM. The CDR3 covers 17 residues. This clone occurred a few times. Other DNA sequences of this sample code for an identical CDR3. Measured with immunoSEQ multiplex PCR; TCRdb has only the in-frame clones, and not every one. This repertoire shows 85,000 to 120,000 clones, more than 75% found once; its top ten account for approximately 9.8%. This chain links TRBV28 with TRBJ2-1; 13 nucleotides align to TRBD2. The sequence came from a man aged 55-75 years with active or convalescent COVID-19. The source material was peripheral blood. Written as DNA, the CDR3 is TGTGCCAGCAGTTCTACGGGACTAGCGGGGACATACAATGAGCAGTTCTTC. Encoded protein: CASSSTGLAGTYNEQFF.